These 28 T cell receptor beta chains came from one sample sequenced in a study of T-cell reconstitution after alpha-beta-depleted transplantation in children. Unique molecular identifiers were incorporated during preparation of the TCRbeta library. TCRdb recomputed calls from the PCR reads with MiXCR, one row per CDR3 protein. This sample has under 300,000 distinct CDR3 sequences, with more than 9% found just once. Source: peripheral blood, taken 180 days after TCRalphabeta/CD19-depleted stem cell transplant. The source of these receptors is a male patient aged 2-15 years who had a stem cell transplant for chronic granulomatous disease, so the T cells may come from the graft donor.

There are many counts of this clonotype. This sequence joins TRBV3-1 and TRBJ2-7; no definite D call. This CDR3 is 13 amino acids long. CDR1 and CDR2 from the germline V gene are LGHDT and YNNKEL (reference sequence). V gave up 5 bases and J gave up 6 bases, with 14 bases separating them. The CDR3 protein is CASSFGPPGEQYF. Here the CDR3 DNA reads TGTGCCAGCAGCTTCGGTCCCCCCGGCGAGCAGTACTTC.

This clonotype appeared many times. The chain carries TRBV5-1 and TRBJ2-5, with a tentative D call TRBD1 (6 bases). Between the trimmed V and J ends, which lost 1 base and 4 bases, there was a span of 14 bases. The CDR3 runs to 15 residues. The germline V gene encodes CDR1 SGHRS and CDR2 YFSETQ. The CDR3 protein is CASSLSWGLGETQYF. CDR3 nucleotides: TGCGCCAGCAGCTTGTCGTGGGGGCTCGGAGAGACCCAGTACTTC. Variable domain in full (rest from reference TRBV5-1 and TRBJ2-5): KAGVTQTPRYLIKTRGQQVTLSCSPISGHRSVSWYQQTPGQGLQFLFEYFSETQRNKGNFPGRFSGRQFSNSRSEMNVSTLELGDSALYLCASSLSWGLGETQYFGPGTRLLVL.

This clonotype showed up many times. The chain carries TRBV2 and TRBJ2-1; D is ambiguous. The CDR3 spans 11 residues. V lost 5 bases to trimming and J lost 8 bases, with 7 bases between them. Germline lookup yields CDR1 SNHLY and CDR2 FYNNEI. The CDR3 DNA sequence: TGTGCCAGCAGTCGCTTCGATGAGCAGTTCTTC. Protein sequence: CASSRFDEQFF.

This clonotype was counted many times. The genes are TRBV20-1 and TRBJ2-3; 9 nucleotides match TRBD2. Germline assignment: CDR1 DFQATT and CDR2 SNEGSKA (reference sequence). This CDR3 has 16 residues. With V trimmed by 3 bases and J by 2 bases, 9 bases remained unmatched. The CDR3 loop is CSARLRSSGATDTQYF. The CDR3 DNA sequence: TGCAGTGCTAGGCTACGGTCTAGCGGGGCCACAGATACGCAGTATTTT.

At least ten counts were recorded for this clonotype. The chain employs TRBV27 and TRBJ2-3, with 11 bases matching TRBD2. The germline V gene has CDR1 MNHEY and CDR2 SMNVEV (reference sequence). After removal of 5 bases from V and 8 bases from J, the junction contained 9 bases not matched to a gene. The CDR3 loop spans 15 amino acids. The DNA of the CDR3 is TGTGCCAGCAGTAGCCTTACTAGCGGGAGAGGTACGCAGTATTTT. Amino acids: CASSSLTSGRGTQYF.

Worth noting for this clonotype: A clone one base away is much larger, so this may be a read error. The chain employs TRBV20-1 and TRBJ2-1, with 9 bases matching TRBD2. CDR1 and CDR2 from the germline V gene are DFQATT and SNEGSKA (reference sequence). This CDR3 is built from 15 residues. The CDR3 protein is CSAGPTSGDGNEQLF. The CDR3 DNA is TGCAGTGCTGGTCCGACTAGCGGAGATGGGAATGAGCAGTTATTC.

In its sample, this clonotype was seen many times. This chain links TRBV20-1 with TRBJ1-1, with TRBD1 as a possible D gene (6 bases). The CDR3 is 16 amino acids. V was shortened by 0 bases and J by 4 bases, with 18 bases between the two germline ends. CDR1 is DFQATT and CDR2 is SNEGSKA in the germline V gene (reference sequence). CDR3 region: CSAREWEGGARTEAFF. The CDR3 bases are TGCAGTGCTAGAGAGTGGGAGGGGGGGGCGCGCACTGAAGCTTTCTTT.

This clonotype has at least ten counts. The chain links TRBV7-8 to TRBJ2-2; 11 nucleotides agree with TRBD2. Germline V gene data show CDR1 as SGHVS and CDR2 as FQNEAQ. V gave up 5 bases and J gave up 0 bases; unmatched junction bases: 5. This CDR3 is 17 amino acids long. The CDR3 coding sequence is TGTGCCAGCAGCACCCGGACTAGCGGGCCGAACACCGGGGAGCTGTTTTTT. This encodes CASSTRTSGPNTGELFF.

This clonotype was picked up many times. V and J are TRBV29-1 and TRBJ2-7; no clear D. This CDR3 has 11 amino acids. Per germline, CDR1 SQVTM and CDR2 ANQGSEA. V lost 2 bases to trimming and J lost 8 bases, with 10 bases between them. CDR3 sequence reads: CSVEIRVKQYF. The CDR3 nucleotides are TGCAGCGTTGAAATCCGGGTCAAGCAGTACTTC.

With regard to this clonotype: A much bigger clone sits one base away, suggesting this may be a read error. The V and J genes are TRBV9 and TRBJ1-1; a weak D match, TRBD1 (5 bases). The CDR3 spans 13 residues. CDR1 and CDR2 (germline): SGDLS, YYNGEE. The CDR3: CAGSVGGSTEAFF. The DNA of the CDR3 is TGTGCCGGCAGCGTGGGGGGGTCCACTGAAGCTTTCTTT.

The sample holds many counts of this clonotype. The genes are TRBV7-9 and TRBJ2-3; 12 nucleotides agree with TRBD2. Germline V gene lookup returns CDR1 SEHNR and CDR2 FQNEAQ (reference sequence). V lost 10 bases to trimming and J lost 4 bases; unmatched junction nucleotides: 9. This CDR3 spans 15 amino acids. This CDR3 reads CAIQTSGSLSDTQYF. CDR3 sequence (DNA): TGTGCCATTCAGACTAGCGGGAGTCTCTCAGATACGCAGTATTTT.

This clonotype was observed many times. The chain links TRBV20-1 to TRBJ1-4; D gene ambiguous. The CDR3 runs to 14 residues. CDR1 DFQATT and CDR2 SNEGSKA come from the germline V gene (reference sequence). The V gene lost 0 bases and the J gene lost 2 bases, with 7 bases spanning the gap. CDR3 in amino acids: CSARDSYTNEKLFF. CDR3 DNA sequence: TGCAGTGCTAGAGACTCTTACACTAATGAAAAACTGTTTTTT.

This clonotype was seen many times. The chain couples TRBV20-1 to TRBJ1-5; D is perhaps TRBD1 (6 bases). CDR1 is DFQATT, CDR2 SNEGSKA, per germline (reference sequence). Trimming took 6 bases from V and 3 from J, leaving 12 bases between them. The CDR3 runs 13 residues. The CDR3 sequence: CSARTVNNQPQHF. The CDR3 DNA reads TGCAGTGCACGGACAGTTAACAATCAGCCCCAGCATTTT.

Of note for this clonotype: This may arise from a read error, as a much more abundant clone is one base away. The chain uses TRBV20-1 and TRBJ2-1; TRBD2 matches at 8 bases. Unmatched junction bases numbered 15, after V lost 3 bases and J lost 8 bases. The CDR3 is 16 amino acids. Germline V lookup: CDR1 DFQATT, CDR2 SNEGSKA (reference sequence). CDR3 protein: CSARDISGTRVDEQFF. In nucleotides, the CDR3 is TGCAGTGCTAGGGACATTAGCGGGACTAGGGTCGATGAGCAGTTCTTC.

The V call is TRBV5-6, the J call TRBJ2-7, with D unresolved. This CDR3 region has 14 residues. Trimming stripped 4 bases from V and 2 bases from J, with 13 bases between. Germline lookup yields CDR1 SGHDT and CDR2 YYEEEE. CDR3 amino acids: CASSPWHSTYEQYF. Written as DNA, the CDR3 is TGTGCCAGCAGCCCGTGGCACTCCACCTACGAGCAGTACTTC.

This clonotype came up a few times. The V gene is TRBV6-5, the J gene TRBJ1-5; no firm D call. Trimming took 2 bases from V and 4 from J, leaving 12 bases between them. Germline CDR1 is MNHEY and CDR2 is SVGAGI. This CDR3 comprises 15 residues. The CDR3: CASSYAAGSNQPQHF. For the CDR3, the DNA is TGTGCCAGCAGTTACGCCGCAGGCTCTAATCAGCCCCAGCATTTT.

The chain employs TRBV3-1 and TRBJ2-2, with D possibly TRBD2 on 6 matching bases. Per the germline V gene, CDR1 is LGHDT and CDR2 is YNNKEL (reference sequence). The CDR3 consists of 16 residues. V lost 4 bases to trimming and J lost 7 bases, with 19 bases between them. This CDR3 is CASSLSWGRRGGELFF. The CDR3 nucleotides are TGTGCCAGCAGCCTATCCTGGGGAAGGCGGGGCGGGGAGCTGTTTTTT. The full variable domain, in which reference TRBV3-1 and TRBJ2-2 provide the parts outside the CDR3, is DTAVSQTPKYLVTQMGNDKSIKCEQNLGHDTMYWYKQDSKKFLKIMFSYNNKELIINETVPNRFSPKSPDKAHLNLHINSLELGDSAVYFCASSLSWGRRGGELFFGEGSRLTVL.

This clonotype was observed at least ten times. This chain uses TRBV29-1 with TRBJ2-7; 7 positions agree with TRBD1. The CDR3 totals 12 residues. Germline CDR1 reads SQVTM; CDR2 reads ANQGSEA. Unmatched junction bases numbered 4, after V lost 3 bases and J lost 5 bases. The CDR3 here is CSVETGPNEQYF. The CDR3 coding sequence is TGCAGCGTTGAGACAGGGCCTAACGAGCAGTACTTC.

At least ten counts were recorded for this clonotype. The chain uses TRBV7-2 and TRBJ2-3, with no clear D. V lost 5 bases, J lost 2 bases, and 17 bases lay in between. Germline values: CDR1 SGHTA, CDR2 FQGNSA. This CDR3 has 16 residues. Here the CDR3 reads CASSKAPTLYTDTQYF. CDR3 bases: TGTGCCAGCAGCAAAGCCCCCACTCTTTACACAGATACGCAGTATTTT.

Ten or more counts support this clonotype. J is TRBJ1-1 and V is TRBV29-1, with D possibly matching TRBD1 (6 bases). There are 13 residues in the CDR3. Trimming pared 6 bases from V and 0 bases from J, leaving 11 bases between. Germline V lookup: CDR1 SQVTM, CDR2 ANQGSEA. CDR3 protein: CSVAGTLNTEAFF. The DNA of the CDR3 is TGCAGCGTAGCCGGGACATTGAACACTGAAGCTTTCTTT.

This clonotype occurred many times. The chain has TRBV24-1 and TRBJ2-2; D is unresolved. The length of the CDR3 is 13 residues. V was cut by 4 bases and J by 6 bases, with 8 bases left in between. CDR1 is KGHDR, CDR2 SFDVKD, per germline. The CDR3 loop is CATSEPVSGELFF. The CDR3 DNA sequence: TGTGCCACCAGTGAACCCGTCTCCGGGGAGCTGTTTTTT.

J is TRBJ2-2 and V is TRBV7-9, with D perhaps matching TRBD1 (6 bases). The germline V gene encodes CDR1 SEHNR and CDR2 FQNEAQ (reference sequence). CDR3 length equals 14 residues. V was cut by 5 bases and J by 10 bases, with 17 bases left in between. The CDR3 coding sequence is TGTGCCAGCAGCCCAATGGCAGGGGAGACGGAGCTGTTTTTT. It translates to CASSPMAGETELFF.

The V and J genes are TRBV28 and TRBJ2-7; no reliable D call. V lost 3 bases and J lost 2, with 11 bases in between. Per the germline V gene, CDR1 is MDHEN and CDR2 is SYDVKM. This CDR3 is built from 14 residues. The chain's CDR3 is CASSFFSEAYEQYF. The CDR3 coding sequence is TGTGCCAGCAGTTTCTTTTCAGAAGCCTACGAGCAGTACTTC.

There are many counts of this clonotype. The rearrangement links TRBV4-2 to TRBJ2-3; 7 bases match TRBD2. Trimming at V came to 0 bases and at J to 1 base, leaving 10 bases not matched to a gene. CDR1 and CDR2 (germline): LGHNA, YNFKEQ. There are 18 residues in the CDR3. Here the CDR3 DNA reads TGTGCCAGCAGCCAAGATGCGGGAGTGCTGGAAGGCACAGATACGCAGTATTTT. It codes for CASSQDAGVLEGTDTQYF.

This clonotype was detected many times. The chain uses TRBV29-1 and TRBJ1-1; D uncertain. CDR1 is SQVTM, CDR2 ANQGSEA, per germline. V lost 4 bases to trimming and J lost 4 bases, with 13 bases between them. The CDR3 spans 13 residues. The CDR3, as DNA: TGCAGCGTTGGAGGAGGGTTTGGCACTGAAGCTTTCTTT. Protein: CSVGGGFGTEAFF.

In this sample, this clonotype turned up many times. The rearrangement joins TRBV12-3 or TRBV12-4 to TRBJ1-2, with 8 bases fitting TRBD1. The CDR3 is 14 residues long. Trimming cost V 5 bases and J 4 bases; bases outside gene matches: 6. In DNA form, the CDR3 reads TGTGCCAGCAGTCCGGACAGGGCTGGCTATGGCTACACCTTC. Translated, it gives CASSPDRAGYGYTF.

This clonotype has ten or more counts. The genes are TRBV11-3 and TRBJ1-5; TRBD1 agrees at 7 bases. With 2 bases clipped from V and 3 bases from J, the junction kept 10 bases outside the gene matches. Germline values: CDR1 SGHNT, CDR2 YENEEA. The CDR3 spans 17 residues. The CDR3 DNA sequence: TGTGCCAGCAGCTTACAGCGGACAGGTACCTTCAATCAGCCCCAGCATTTT. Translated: CASSLQRTGTFNQPQHF. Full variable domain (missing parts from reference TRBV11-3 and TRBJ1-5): EAGVVQSPRYKIIEKKQPVAFWCNPISGHNTLYWYLQNLGQGPELLIRYENEEAVDDSQLPKDRFSAERLKGVDSTLKIQPAELGDSAVYLCASSLQRTGTFNQPQHFGDGTRLSIL.

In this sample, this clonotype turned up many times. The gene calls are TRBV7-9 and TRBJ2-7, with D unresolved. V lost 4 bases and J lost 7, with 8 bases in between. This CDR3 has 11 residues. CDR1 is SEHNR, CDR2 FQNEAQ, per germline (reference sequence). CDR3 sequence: CASSSLGEQYF. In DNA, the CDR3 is TGTGCCAGCAGCTCCTTGGGAGAGCAGTACTTC.